This T cell receptor (beta chain) emerged from a study of T cells after yellow fever vaccination. In its sample, this clonotype was seen a few times. TCRdb re-called the 5' RACE reads through MiXCR, storing one row per CDR3 protein. The top ten clones hold approximately 25% of a sample with about 30,000 distinct CDR3 sequences, just under 6.5% of them seen once. CDR3 length: 17 residues. The trim removed 2 bases at V and 0 bases at J, leaving 9 bases unmatched. Per germline, CDR1 MNHEY and CDR2 SVGEGT. V gene TRBV6-2 or TRBV6-3 combines with J gene TRBJ2-7; 8 bases agree with TRBD2. This clonotype originated in a man between 25 and 39 years old who received the YFV17D yellow fever vaccine. The sample here was PBMCs, either bulk or a sorted T-cell subset (CD4+, CD8+, memory, or dextramer-sorted; not recorded which), taken on the day of the yellow fever booster vaccination. The CDR3 DNA is TGTGCCAGCAGTTACGACCTCAGCGGGAGTTTCTCCTACGAGCAGTACTTC. It translates to CASSYDLSGSFSYEQYF.